The 31 T cell receptor beta chains below all came from one sample that was sequenced in a study of blood T cell repertoires in COVID-19. Profiling relied on immunoSEQ multiplex PCR, and the TCRdb table lists in-frame clones only, not all of them. The data show 100,000 to 130,000 clones, around nine tenths seen once. Sequenced: peripheral blood. The receptors derive from a woman in her thirties with acute or convalescent COVID-19.

The chain recombines TRBV5-8 with TRBJ1-5, with D maybe TRBD1 (6 bases). There are 13 residues in the CDR3. The germline V gene has CDR1 SGHTS and CDR2 YDEGEE. Trimming shortened V by 2 bases and J by 7 bases, and 10 bases separated the two germline ends. The CDR3 DNA reads TGTGCCAGCAGCTTCAGGGGTGGGCAGCCCCAGCATTTT. Amino acid sequence: CASSFRGGQPQHF.

The gene calls are TRBV2 and TRBJ2-1, with a weak D call TRBD2 (6 bases). Germline CDR1 is SNHLY and CDR2 is FYNNEI. Trimming left V 1 base short and J 4 bases short, with 11 bases between. The CDR3 is made up of 15 amino acids. The CDR3, as DNA: TGTGCCAGCAGTGAAGGGGTAGCGGCTTACAATGAGCAGTTCTTC. Its protein product is CASSEGVAAYNEQFF.

This clone was observed a single time. The chain couples TRBV5-6 to TRBJ2-7; 13 nucleotides agree with TRBD2. The CDR3 has 15 residues. V was pared by 0 bases and J by 6 bases, with 3 bases of the junction left unmatched. The germline CDR1 and CDR2 sequences are SGHDT and YYEEEE. CDR3 DNA sequence: TGTGCCAGCAGCTTGGAACTAGCGGGAGGGCCCGAGCAGTACTTC. The encoded protein is CASSLELAGGPEQYF.

V usage is TRBV19 and J usage is TRBJ1-1, with 7 positions matching TRBD1. The J segment lost 1 base and the V segment lost 6 bases, leaving 2 bases of the junction unmatched. The germline CDR1 and CDR2 sequences are LNHDA and SQIVND (reference sequence). This CDR3 region has 13 residues. The CDR3 DNA reads as TGTGCCAGTAGCCGGACAGGGAACACTGAAGCTTTCTTT. It specifies CASSRTGNTEAFF. Filled out from reference TRBV19 and TRBJ1-1, the complete variable domain reads DGGITQSPKYLFRKEGQNVTLSCEQNLNHDAMYWYRQDPGQGLRLIYYSQIVNDFQKGDIAEGYSVSREKKESFPLTVTSAQKNPTAFYLCASSRTGNTEAFFGQGTRLTVV.

In its sample, this clone was seen once. The V call is TRBV7-2, the J call TRBJ1-6; D ambiguous. Germline values: CDR1 SGHTA, CDR2 FQGNSA. V was clipped by 6 bases and J by 3 bases, with 12 bases between them. The CDR3 runs to 15 residues. The CDR3 spells CASSPGSGYNSPLHF. The CDR3 nucleotides read TGTGCCAGCAGTCCAGGTAGTGGCTATAATTCACCCCTCCACTTT.

The chain has TRBV7-2 and TRBJ1-6; D not certain. Trimming shortened V by 7 bases and J by 10 bases, and 11 bases separated the two germline ends. The germline gives CDR1 SGHTA, CDR2 FQGNSA. The CDR3 length is 12 residues. The CDR3 sequence is CASTQSGSPLHF. As DNA, the CDR3 is TGTGCCAGCACCCAATCCGGGTCACCCCTCCACTTT.

The chain links TRBV4-1 to TRBJ2-7; maybe TRBD2 (5 bases). The CDR3 has 16 residues. V lost 3 bases to trimming and J lost 5 bases, with 20 bases between them. Germline values: CDR1 MGHRA, CDR2 YSYEKL. CDR3 in DNA: TGCGCCAGCAGCCAGCCACGCCGAGGGAGTGCCCACGAGCAGTACTTC. Encoded protein: CASSQPRRGSAHEQYF.

This clone was observed a single time. V is TRBV3-1 (or the pseudogene TRBV3-2) and J is TRBJ1-2; D possibly corresponds to TRBD1 (5 bases). V dropped 2 bases and J dropped 6 bases, with 13 bases sitting between them. This CDR3 is 14 amino acids long. CDR1 is LGHDT and CDR2 is YNNKEL in the germline V gene (reference sequence). The CDR3 spells CASSQRDRGDGYTF. As DNA, the CDR3 is TGTGCCAGCAGCCAACGGGACCGCGGGGATGGCTACACCTTC.

The V call is TRBV24-1, the J call TRBJ2-7, with D perhaps TRBD2 (6 bases). Trimming removed 4 bases from V and 6 bases from J, with 24 bases in between. Germline-derived CDR1 and CDR2 are KGHDR and SFDVKD. The CDR3 is made up of 17 amino acids. As DNA, the CDR3 is TGTGCCACCAGTGACAACTCGGAGTGGCGGGACCCTCTCGAGCAGTACTTC. Translated: CATSDNSEWRDPLEQYF.

The rearrangement joins TRBV7-2 to TRBJ2-5; tentative D call: TRBD2 (6 bases). Germline loops: CDR1 SGHTA, CDR2 FQGNSA. The V end lost 5 bases, the J end lost 6 bases, and 13 bases lay between the germline ends. The CDR3 length is 13 residues. This CDR3 is CASSETSSKTQYF. CDR3 sequence (DNA): TGTGCCAGCAGCGAGACTAGTTCGAAGACCCAGTACTTC.

This chain uses TRBV19 with TRBJ1-5; D not certain. CDR3 length: 16 amino acids. V was clipped by 4 bases and J by 0 bases, with 13 bases between them. Germline CDR1 is LNHDA and CDR2 is SQIVND (reference sequence). As DNA, the CDR3 is TGTGCCAGTAGTAGCCCCTCCCGGAGTAGCAATCAGCCCCAGCATTTT. It translates to CASSSPSRSSNQPQHF. The variable domain in full, with the rest retrieved from reference TRBV19 and TRBJ1-5, is DGGITQSPKYLFRKEGQNVTLSCEQNLNHDAMYWYRQDPGQGLRLIYYSQIVNDFQKGDIAEGYSVSREKKESFPLTVTSAQKNPTAFYLCASSSPSRSSNQPQHFGDGTRLSIL.

The chain combines TRBV28 with TRBJ1-5; perhaps TRBD1 as D (5 bases). V lost 5 bases and J lost 0, with 11 bases in between. Germline V gives CDR1 MDHEN, CDR2 SYDVKM. The CDR3 is 15 residues long. The CDR3 DNA sequence: TGTGCCAGCAGTATAGGGGCGTTTAGCAATCAGCCCCAGCATTTT. This gives the protein CASSIGAFSNQPQHF.

V usage is TRBV30 and J usage is TRBJ1-2; 8 bases are a match to TRBD1. The CDR3 has 13 residues. Trimming took 5 bases from V and 3 from J; bases not matched to a gene: 5. Germline assignment: CDR1 GTSNPN and CDR2 SVGIG (reference sequence). The CDR3 region has the DNA TGTGCCTGGGTCGCAGGGGGCGACTATGGCTACACCTTC. This codes for CAWVAGGDYGYTF.

V gene TRBV28 combines with J gene TRBJ2-5, with D unclear. The V gene's germline CDR1 is MDHEN and CDR2 SYDVKM. V shed 4 bases and J shed 2 bases, with 11 bases lying between them. This CDR3 is 14 amino acids long. The CDR3 spells CASSSVALQETQYF. The CDR3 nucleotides are TGTGCCAGCAGTTCAGTGGCATTACAAGAGACCCAGTACTTC.

The CDR3 loop reads CASSLLTGSGTGELFF. The CDR3 DNA sequence: TGTGCCAGCAGCTTATTGACCGGGAGTGGCACCGGGGAGCTGTTTTTT. The genes are TRBV7-2 and TRBJ2-2, with D tentatively TRBD2 (6 bases). The CDR3 contains 16 residues. V was trimmed by 2 bases and J by 4 bases, leaving 14 bases between them. Germline V gives CDR1 SGHTA, CDR2 FQGNSA.

The V call is TRBV2, the J call TRBJ2-1, with D perhaps matching TRBD2 (6 bases). CDR3 length equals 13 residues. Germline CDR1 and CDR2: SNHLY and FYNNEI. Trimming took 6 bases from V and 4 from J, leaving 10 bases between them. CDR3 amino acids: CASRGGGYNEQFF. The CDR3 region has the DNA TGTGCCAGCAGGGGTGGGGGGTACAATGAGCAGTTCTTC.

The chain couples TRBV7-9 to TRBJ2-7; a weak D match, TRBD1 (5 bases). V lost 1 base to trimming and J lost 4 bases, with 14 bases between them. The germline V gene has CDR1 SEHNR and CDR2 FQNEAQ (reference sequence). This CDR3 is built from 15 residues. The CDR3 protein is CASSLVQGTRYEQYF. The CDR3, as DNA: TGTGCCAGCAGCTTAGTTCAGGGTACGAGATACGAGCAGTACTTC.

In this sample, this clone is medium-sized (0.01 to 0.1%). The rearrangement uses TRBV24-1 and TRBJ1-2; 10 positions match TRBD1. The V gene's germline CDR1 is KGHDR and CDR2 SFDVKD. This CDR3 is built from 15 residues. V trimming: 3 bases; J trimming: 3 bases; junction bases outside the gene matches: 3. In DNA, the CDR3 is TGTGCCACCAGTGATCCCGGGACAGGGGACTATGGCTACACCTTC. This codes for CATSDPGTGDYGYTF.

The chain employs TRBV28 and TRBJ2-3; 7 nucleotides match TRBD1. CDR3 length: 16 amino acids. V lost 5 bases and J lost 5; bases outside the gene matches: 13. Germline V gene lookup returns CDR1 MDHEN and CDR2 SYDVKM. Written as DNA, the CDR3 is TGTGCCAGCAGTCCCCCGAGGGGGCGGTCTATAGATACGCAGTATTTT. Amino acids: CASSPPRGRSIDTQYF.

The V gene is TRBV4-1, the J gene TRBJ1-6, with 9 bases fitting TRBD1. Looked up from germline, CDR1 is MGHRA and CDR2 is YSYEKL. CDR3 length: 17 residues. The V gene end was trimmed by 4 bases and the J gene end by 7 bases; junction bases not matched to a gene: 11. The CDR3 region is CASSLIQGARYNSPLHF. CDR3 DNA: TGCGCCAGCAGCCTTATACAGGGGGCTCGATACAATTCACCCCTCCACTTT.

The chain uses TRBV4-1 and TRBJ2-7; no definite D call. V was trimmed by 0 bases and J by 12 bases, leaving 15 bases between them. CDR3 length: 13 amino acids. Germline V CDR1 and CDR2: MGHRA, YSYEKL. The CDR3 protein is CASSQDSGGPSYF. The CDR3 nucleotides are TGCGCCAGCAGCCAAGATTCGGGTGGTCCCTCGTACTTC.

V is TRBV6-2 or TRBV6-3 and J is TRBJ1-1, with no clear D. Looked up from germline, CDR1 is MNHEY and CDR2 is SVGEGT. The length of the CDR3 is 14 residues. Trimming removed 2 bases at V and 0 bases at J, with 7 bases between. The CDR3: CASSYGQLNTEAFF. For the CDR3, the DNA is TGTGCCAGCAGTTACGGGCAGTTGAACACTGAAGCTTTCTTT.

This chain links TRBV28 with TRBJ1-1, with D possibly being TRBD1 (5 bases). Germline assignment: CDR1 MDHEN and CDR2 SYDVKM. V lost 6 bases and J 9 bases, leaving 20 bases between the germline ends. The CDR3 spans 14 residues. This CDR3 reads CASRTQGGFGKAFF. CDR3 coding DNA: TGTGCCAGCAGAACTCAGGGAGGGTTTGGGAAAGCTTTCTTT.

This chain uses TRBV6-4 with TRBJ2-1; TRBD2 aligns across 8 bases. The ends lost 2 bases at V and 0 bases at J; junction bases unmatched: 6. From germline, CDR1 is MRHNA and CDR2 SNTAGT. The CDR3 length is 17 residues. The CDR3: CASSDGSGGSSYNEQFF. Written as DNA, the CDR3 is TGTGCCAGCAGTGACGGGAGCGGGGGCAGCTCCTACAATGAGCAGTTCTTC.

V and J are TRBV29-1 and TRBJ1-2; weak D call: TRBD1 (6 bases). This CDR3 has 14 amino acids. CDR1 and CDR2 (germline): SQVTM, ANQGSEA. Trimming removed 5 bases from V and 1 base from J, with 14 bases in between. CDR3 residues: CSVIRTESNYGYTF. CDR3 bases: TGCAGCGTTATCAGGACAGAAAGTAACTATGGCTACACCTTC.

The gene calls are TRBV9 and TRBJ1-1; 8 nucleotides line up with TRBD1. The CDR3 extends over 13 amino acids. V shed 4 bases, J shed 8 bases, and the junction held 7 bases outside the gene matches. CDR1 is SGDLS, CDR2 YYNGEE, per germline. CDR3 in DNA: TGTGCCAGCAGCCCGGGACAGGTCGGGGAAGCTTTCTTT. It yields the protein CASSPGQVGEAFF.

In its sample, this clone was seen a few times. The genes are TRBV5-1 and TRBJ1-4, with 10 nucleotides matching TRBD1. CDR1 SGHRS and CDR2 YFSETQ come from the germline V gene. The CDR3 covers 17 residues. V dropped 3 bases and J dropped 7; count of bases not matched to a gene: 12. The CDR3 reads CASSSTGQGTLGEKLFF. Written as DNA, the CDR3 is TGCGCCAGCAGCTCAACGGGACAGGGGACTCTCGGTGAAAAACTGTTTTTT.

This clone was counted a single time. This chain uses TRBV11-2 with TRBJ1-6; 11 bases are shared with TRBD1. J was trimmed by 10 bases and V by 2 bases; bases with no gene match: 7. CDR3 length: 16 amino acids. Germline V gives CDR1 SGHAT, CDR2 FQNNGV. CDR3 sequence: CASSLLRGQGESPLHF. The CDR3 DNA follows: TGTGCCAGCAGCTTACTTCGGGGACAGGGGGAATCACCCCTCCACTTT. The full variable domain, with the rest looked up from reference TRBV11-2 and TRBJ1-6, is EAGVAQSPRYKIIEKRQSVAFWCNPISGHATLYWYQQILGQGPKLLIQFQNNGVVDDSQLPKDRFSAERLKGVDSTLKIQPAKLEDSAVYLCASSLLRGQGESPLHFGNGTRLTVT.

The chain carries TRBV3-1 (or the pseudogene TRBV3-2) and TRBJ1-2; TRBD1 aligns across 9 bases. The germline V gene encodes CDR1 LGHDT and CDR2 YNNKEL (reference sequence). The CDR3 sequence is 16 residues long. The ends lost 0 bases at V and 8 bases at J; junction bases unmatched: 10. CDR3 sequence (DNA): TGTGCCAGCAGCCAAGAACTGGGACAGGGTAATGTAGGCTACACCTTC. Amino acid sequence: CASSQELGQGNVGYTF.

This chain connects TRBV3-1 (or the pseudogene TRBV3-2) to TRBJ2-5; unclear D gene. The germline V gene has CDR1 LGHDT and CDR2 YNNKEL (reference sequence). The CDR3 length is 12 residues. V was cut by 1 base and J by 5 bases, with 5 bases left in between. The chain's CDR3 is CASSQVVETQYF. CDR3 nucleotide sequence: TGTGCCAGCAGCCAAGTAGTGGAGACCCAGTACTTC.

In its sample, this clone was seen once. The chain carries TRBV5-5 and TRBJ1-1; no definite D call. Trimming shortened V by 7 bases and J by 0 bases, and 16 bases separated the two germline ends. This CDR3 has 15 residues. The germline V gene encodes CDR1 SGHKS and CDR2 YYEKEE (reference sequence). The CDR3 spells CASGRQEEVNTEAFF. The CDR3 coding sequence is TGTGCCAGCGGGCGGCAGGAGGAAGTGAACACTGAAGCTTTCTTT.